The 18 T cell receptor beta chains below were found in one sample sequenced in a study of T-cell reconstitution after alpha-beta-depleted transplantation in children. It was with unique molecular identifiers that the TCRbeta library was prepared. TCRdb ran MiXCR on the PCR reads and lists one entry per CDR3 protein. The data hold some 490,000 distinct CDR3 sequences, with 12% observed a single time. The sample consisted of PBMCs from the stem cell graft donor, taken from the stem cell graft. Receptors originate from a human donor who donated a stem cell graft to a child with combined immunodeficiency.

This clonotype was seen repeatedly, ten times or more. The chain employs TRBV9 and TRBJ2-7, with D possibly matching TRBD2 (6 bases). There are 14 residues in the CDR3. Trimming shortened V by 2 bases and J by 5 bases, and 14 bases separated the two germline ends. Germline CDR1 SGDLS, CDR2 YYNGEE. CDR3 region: CASSVRDSGDEQYF. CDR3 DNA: TGTGCCAGCAGCGTCCGGGACTCTGGCGACGAGCAGTACTTC. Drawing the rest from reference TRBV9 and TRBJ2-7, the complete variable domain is DSGVTQTPKHLITATGQRVTLRCSPRSGDLSVYWYQQSLDQGLQFLIQYYNGEERAKGNILERFSAQQFPDLHSELNLSSLELGDSALYFCASSVRDSGDEQYFGPGTRLTVT.

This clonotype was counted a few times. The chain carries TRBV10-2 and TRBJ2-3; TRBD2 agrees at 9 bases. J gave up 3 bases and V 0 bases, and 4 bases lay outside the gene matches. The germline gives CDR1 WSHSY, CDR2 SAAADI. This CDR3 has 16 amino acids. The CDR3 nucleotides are TGCGCCAGCAGTGAGTCTGTAGCGGGAGTGACAGATACGCAGTATTTT. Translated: CASSESVAGVTDTQYF.

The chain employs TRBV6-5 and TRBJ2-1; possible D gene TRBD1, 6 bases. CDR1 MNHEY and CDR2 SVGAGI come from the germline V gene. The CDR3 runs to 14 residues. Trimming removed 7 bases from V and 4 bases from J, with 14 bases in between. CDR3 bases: TGTGCCAGCACCTACTCGACAGGTTACAATGAGCAGTTCTTC. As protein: CASTYSTGYNEQFF.

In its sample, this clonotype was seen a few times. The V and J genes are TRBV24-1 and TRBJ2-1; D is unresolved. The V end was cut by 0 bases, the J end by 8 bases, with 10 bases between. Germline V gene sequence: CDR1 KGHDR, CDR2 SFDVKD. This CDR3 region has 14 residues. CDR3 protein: CATSDLLYSHEQFF. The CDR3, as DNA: TGTGCCACCAGTGATTTGCTTTACAGTCATGAGCAGTTCTTC.

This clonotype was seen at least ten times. The CDR3 nucleotides are TGTGCCAGCAGCCAACCACCAAACACAGATACGCAGTATTTT. This translates into CASSQPPNTDTQYF. The chain has TRBV7-2 and TRBJ2-3; no clear D. V lost 5 bases and J lost 2, with 11 bases in between. Germline-derived CDR1 and CDR2 are SGHTA and FQGNSA. This CDR3 region has 14 residues.

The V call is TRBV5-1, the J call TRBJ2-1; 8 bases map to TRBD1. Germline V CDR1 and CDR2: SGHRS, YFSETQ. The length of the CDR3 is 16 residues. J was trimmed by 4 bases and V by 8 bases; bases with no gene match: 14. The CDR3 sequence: CASRQGARSLYNEQFF. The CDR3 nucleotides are TGCGCCAGTCGTCAGGGGGCTCGTTCCCTTTACAATGAGCAGTTCTTC.

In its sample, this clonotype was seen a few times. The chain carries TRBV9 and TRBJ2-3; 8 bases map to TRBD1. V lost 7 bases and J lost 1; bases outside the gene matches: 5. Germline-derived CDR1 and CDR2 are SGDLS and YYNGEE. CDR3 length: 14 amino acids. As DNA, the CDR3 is TGTGCCAGCGGACAGACAGGGGGCACAGATACGCAGTATTTT. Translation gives CASGQTGGTDTQYF.

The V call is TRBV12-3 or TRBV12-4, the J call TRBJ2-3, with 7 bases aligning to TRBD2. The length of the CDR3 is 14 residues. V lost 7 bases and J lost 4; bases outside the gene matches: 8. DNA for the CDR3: TGTGCCAGCATCACTGGGGGGGGGGCAGATACGCAGTATTTT. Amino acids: CASITGGGADTQYF.

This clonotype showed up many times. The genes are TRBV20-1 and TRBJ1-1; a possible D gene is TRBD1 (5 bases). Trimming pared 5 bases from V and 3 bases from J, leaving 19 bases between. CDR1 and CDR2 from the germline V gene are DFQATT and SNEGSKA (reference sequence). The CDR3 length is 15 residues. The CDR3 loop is CSALGEGPGDTEAFF. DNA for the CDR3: TGCAGTGCTTTGGGGGAGGGGCCCGGGGACACTGAAGCTTTCTTT.

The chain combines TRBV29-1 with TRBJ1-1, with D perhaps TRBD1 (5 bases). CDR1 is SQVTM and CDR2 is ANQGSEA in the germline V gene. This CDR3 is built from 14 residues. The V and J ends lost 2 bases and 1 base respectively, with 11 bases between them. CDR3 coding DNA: TGCAGCGTTGAACGTCGACAGTGGAACACTGAAGCTTTCTTT. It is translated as CSVERRQWNTEAFF.

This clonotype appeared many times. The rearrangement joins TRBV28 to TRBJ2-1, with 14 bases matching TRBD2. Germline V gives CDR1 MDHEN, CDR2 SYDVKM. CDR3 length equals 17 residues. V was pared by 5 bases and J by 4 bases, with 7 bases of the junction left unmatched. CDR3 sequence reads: CASSDGTSGGGYNEQFF. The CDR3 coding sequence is TGTGCCAGCAGTGACGGGACTAGCGGGGGAGGATACAATGAGCAGTTCTTC.

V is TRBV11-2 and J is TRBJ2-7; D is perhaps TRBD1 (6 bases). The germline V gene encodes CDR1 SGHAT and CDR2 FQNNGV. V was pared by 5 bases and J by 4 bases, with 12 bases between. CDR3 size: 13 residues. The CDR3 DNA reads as TGTGCCAGCAGCCCATACAGGGTTTACGAGCAGTACTTC. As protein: CASSPYRVYEQYF. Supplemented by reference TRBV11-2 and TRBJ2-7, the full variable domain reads EAGVAQSPRYKIIEKRQSVAFWCNPISGHATLYWYQQILGQGPKLLIQFQNNGVVDDSQLPKDRFSAERLKGVDSTLKIQPAKLEDSAVYLCASSPYRVYEQYFGPGTRLTVT.

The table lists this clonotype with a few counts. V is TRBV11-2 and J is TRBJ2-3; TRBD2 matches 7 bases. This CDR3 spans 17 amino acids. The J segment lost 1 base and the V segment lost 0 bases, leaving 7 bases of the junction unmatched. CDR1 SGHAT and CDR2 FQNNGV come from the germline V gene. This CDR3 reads CASSLDDGGGGTDTQYF. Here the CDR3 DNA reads TGTGCCAGCAGCTTAGACGATGGGGGGGGAGGCACAGATACGCAGTATTTT.

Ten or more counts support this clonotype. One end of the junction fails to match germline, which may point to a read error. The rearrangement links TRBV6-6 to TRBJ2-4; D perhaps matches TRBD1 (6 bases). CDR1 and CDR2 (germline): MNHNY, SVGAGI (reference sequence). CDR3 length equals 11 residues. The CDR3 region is CASSYVGHLAF. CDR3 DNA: TGTGCCAGCAGTTACGTGGGACACCTAGCCTTC.

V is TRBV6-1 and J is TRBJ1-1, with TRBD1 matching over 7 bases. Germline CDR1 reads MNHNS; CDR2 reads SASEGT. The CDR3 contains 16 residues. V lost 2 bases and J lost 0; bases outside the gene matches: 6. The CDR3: CASSEPQGGLNTEAFF. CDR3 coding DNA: TGTGCCAGCAGTGAACCCCAGGGGGGATTGAACACTGAAGCTTTCTTT.

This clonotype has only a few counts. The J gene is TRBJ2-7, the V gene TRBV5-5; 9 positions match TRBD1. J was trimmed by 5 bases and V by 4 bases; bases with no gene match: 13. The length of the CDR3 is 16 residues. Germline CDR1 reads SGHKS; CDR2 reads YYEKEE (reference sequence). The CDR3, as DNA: TGTGCCAGCAGCGGCCGGGACAGGGCGATGGGAAACGAGCAGTACTTC. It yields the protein CASSGRDRAMGNEQYF.

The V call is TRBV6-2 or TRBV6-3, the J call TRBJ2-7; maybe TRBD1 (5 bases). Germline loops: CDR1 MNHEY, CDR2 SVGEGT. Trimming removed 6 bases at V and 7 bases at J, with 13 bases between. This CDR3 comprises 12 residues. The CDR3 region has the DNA TGTGCCAGCAGCCCCCGGGCAGGGGAGCAGTACTTC. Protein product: CASSPRAGEQYF.

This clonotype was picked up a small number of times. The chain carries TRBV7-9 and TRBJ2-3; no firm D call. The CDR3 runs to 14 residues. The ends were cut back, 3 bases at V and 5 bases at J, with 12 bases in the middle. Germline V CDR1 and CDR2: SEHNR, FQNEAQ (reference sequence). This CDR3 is CASSLTENLDTQYF. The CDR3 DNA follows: TGTGCCAGCAGCTTGACGGAGAATTTAGATACGCAGTATTTT.